These 19 T cell receptor beta chains were all obtained from the same sample, sequenced in a study of shared clonotypes between healthy human individuals. This table comes from immunoSEQ multiplex PCR, and its TCRdb copy is limited to in-frame clones, with some not included. The sample contains approximately 500,000 clones, 90% to 96% of which appear only once. Sequencing used naive CD4+ T cells sorted from blood. As to subset: CD45RA+ positively selected. These receptors came from a woman in her twenties or thirties in good health.

The chain is built from TRBV29-1 and TRBJ2-1; D remains ambiguous. Germline CDR1 SQVTM, CDR2 ANQGSEA. Trimming stripped 4 bases from V and 7 bases from J, with 11 bases between. The CDR3 runs to 12 residues. CDR3 bases: TGCAGCGTTGTGTATTCGGAGAATGAGCAGTTCTTC. Translated, it gives CSVVYSENEQFF.

This chain joins TRBV5-4 and TRBJ2-3, with a possible D match to TRBD2 (6 bases). From germline, CDR1 is SGHNT and CDR2 YYREEE (reference sequence). This CDR3 comprises 15 residues. V was cut by 4 bases and J by 0 bases, with 12 bases left in between. DNA for the CDR3: TGTGCCAGCAGCGGGGACTGGTCTAGCACAGATACGCAGTATTTT. As protein: CASSGDWSSTDTQYF.

This rearrangement joins TRBV6-5 to TRBJ1-1; D uncertain. Germline values: CDR1 MNHEY, CDR2 SVGAGI. V lost 0 bases and J 7 bases, leaving 12 bases between the germline ends. The CDR3 contains 14 residues. CDR3 protein: CASSYSTTLFEAFF. In nucleotides, the CDR3 is TGTGCCAGCAGTTACTCCACGACACTATTTGAAGCTTTCTTT.

This chain links TRBV28 with TRBJ2-7; D is possibly TRBD2 (5 bases). CDR3 length: 14 residues. Trimming removed 5 bases from V and 0 bases from J, with 11 bases in between. Germline assignment: CDR1 MDHEN and CDR2 SYDVKM. CDR3: CASSAGGYSYEQYF. In DNA, the CDR3 is TGTGCCAGCAGTGCCGGAGGCTACTCCTACGAGCAGTACTTC.

The J gene is TRBJ1-5, the V gene TRBV28; 8 nucleotides match TRBD1. CDR3 size: 15 residues. Germline V gene sequence: CDR1 MDHEN, CDR2 SYDVKM. V lost 6 bases to trimming and J lost 4 bases; unmatched junction nucleotides: 8. DNA of the CDR3: TGTGCCAGCAGCCTAAGGACAGGGATGAATCAGCCCCAGCATTTT. Translation gives CASSLRTGMNQPQHF.

The genes are TRBV5-4 and TRBJ2-1, with 7 bases matching TRBD2. Germline trimming cut 0 bases from V and 2 bases from J; bases unmatched to any gene: 2. The CDR3 spans 15 residues. The germline V gene has CDR1 SGHNT and CDR2 YYREEE (reference sequence). The CDR3 loop reads CASSLGGGTYNEQFF. CDR3 DNA: TGTGCCAGCAGCTTGGGGGGAGGGACCTACAATGAGCAGTTCTTC.

The rearrangement links TRBV28 to TRBJ2-7; the D gene is possibly TRBD2 (5 bases). Germline CDR1 and CDR2: MDHEN and SYDVKM. The V gene lost 8 bases and the J gene lost 3 bases, with 14 bases spanning the gap. The CDR3 spans 13 residues. CDR3 protein: CASPWGDGYEQYF. CDR3 sequence (DNA): TGTGCCAGCCCATGGGGAGATGGCTACGAGCAGTACTTC.

The rearrangement joins TRBV7-8 to TRBJ2-1, with D possibly TRBD2 on 6 matching bases. V lost 2 bases, J lost 0 bases, and 11 bases lay in between. Germline-derived CDR1 and CDR2 are SGHVS and FQNEAQ. The CDR3 runs to 16 residues. CDR3 protein: CASSLLAGSSYNEQFF. The DNA of the CDR3 is TGTGCCAGCAGCTTACTTGCGGGGAGCTCCTACAATGAGCAGTTCTTC.

Only one count was recorded for this clone. The chain couples TRBV6-5 to TRBJ2-5, with no clear D. Germline values: CDR1 MNHEY, CDR2 SVGAGI. The CDR3 consists of 13 residues. The V end was cut by 6 bases, the J end by 2 bases, with 10 bases between. As DNA, the CDR3 is TGTGCCAGCAGAAGTGGCGGTCAAGAGACCCAGTACTTC. Protein sequence: CASRSGGQETQYF.

The chain couples TRBV5-4 to TRBJ1-2, with 7 bases fitting TRBD1. V was clipped by 0 bases and J by 4 bases; unmatched bases: 6. The length of the CDR3 is 15 residues. Per germline, CDR1 SGHNT and CDR2 YYREEE (reference sequence). The CDR3 reads CASSLAAAGGYGYTF. CDR3 bases: TGTGCCAGCAGCTTGGCCGCGGCAGGGGGCTATGGCTACACCTTC. The variable domain in full, with the rest retrieved from reference TRBV5-4 and TRBJ1-2, is ETGVTQSPTHLIKTRGQQVTLRCSSQSGHNTVSWYQQALGQGPQFIFQYYREEENGRGNFPPRFSGLQFPNYSSELNVNALELDDSALYLCASSLAAAGGYGYTFGSGTRLTVV.

This chain links TRBV6-1 with TRBJ1-1; D gene unclear. Germline assignment: CDR1 MNHNS and CDR2 SASEGT. Between the trimmed V and J ends, which lost 2 bases and 6 bases, there was a span of 25 bases. The CDR3 totals 18 residues. Written as DNA, the CDR3 is TGTGCCAGCAGTGAACGCAGGCGGAACAGCATCGCTAATGCTGAAGCTTTCTTT. Amino acid sequence: CASSERRRNSIANAEAFF.

The chain combines TRBV7-2 with TRBJ1-4; D ambiguous. This CDR3 contains 14 residues. Looked up from germline, CDR1 is SGHTA and CDR2 is FQGNSA. V lost 4 bases and J 4 bases, leaving 10 bases between the germline ends. CDR3 nucleotides: TGTGCCAGCAGCTCCAGAAGGAATAATGAAAAACTGTTTTTT. Translating gives CASSSRRNNEKLFF.

This chain uses TRBV27 with TRBJ2-3; D assignment may be TRBD1 or TRBD2 (6 bases each). The V gene lost 8 bases and the J gene lost 3 bases, with 27 bases spanning the gap. CDR3 length equals 18 residues. In germline, CDR1 is MNHEY, CDR2 SMNVEV (reference sequence). As DNA, the CDR3 is TGTGCCAGCCGCAAACCTCCTATAGGGGGGACTCCTACAGATACGCAGTATTTT. Translated, it gives CASRKPPIGGTPTDTQYF.

As DNA, the CDR3 is TGTGCCAGCAGCTTGGCAGCCGGCACAGATACGCAGTATTTT. It codes for CASSLAAGTDTQYF. J is TRBJ2-3 and V is TRBV5-6; D gene uncertain. Trimming cost V 0 bases and J 1 base, with 6 bases left between them. This CDR3 has 14 amino acids. Per germline, CDR1 SGHDT and CDR2 YYEEEE.

The J gene is TRBJ1-4, the V gene TRBV5-4; D is uncertain. The CDR3 is 13 residues long. In germline, CDR1 is SGHNT, CDR2 YYREEE (reference sequence). V was pared by 4 bases and J by 11 bases, with 15 bases between. The DNA of the CDR3 is TGTGCCAGCAGCATCGATGGGGTTGAGAAACTGTTTTTT. Translating gives CASSIDGVEKLFF.

This chain links TRBV5-1 with TRBJ2-7; 9 nucleotides align to TRBD1. This CDR3 comprises 17 residues. Trimming took 0 bases from V and 5 from J; bases not matched to a gene: 12. Looked up from germline, CDR1 is SGHRS and CDR2 is YFSETQ. CDR3 loop: CASSLVVPGQGVHEQYF. CDR3 in DNA: TGCGCCAGCAGCTTGGTGGTACCGGGACAGGGCGTCCACGAGCAGTACTTC.

This chain joins TRBV5-1 and TRBJ1-1, with D unresolved. Germline-derived CDR1 and CDR2 are SGHRS and YFSETQ. The CDR3 runs to 15 residues. Trimming left V 2 bases short and J 4 bases short, with 15 bases between. The CDR3 bases are TGCGCCAGCAGCTTTGGCCCGGTGGCGGGCACTGAAGCTTTCTTT. Protein product: CASSFGPVAGTEAFF.

V gene TRBV27 combines with J gene TRBJ2-3, with 9 bases identical to TRBD1. V shed 2 bases and J 5 bases; nucleotides not matched to a gene: 11. CDR3 length: 17 amino acids. Germline V CDR1 and CDR2: MNHEY, SMNVEV (reference sequence). The CDR3 reads CASSLVAGQGVQDTQYF. Here the CDR3 DNA reads TGTGCCAGCAGTTTAGTCGCGGGACAGGGTGTACAAGATACGCAGTATTTT.

The chain recombines TRBV6-5 with TRBJ1-4; TRBD1 might be the D (6 bases). V was pared by 2 bases and J by 7 bases, with 14 bases between. Germline V CDR1 and CDR2: MNHEY, SVGAGI. The CDR3 totals 15 residues. The CDR3 DNA is TGTGCCAGCAGTTACGGTTCGGGGGCGACTGAAAAACTGTTTTTT. The encoded protein is CASSYGSGATEKLFF.